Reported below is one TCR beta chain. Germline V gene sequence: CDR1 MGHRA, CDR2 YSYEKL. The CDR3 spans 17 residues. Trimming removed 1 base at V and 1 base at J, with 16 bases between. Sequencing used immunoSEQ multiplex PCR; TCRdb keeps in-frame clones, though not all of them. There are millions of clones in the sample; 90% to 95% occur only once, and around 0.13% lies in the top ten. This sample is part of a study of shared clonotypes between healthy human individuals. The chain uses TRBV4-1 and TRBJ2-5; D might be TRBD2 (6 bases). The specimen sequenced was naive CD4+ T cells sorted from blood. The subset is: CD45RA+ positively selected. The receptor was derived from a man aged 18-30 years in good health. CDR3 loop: CASSQAQRGAGQETQYF. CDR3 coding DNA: TGCGCCAGCAGCCAAGCCCAAAGAGGAGCGGGCCAAGAGACCCAGTACTTC.